The source of this TCR beta chain is a study of early T cells in non-severe SARS-CoV-2 infection. Study details: Chains from this unsorted whole-blood bulk RNA could not be paired.

Individual cDNA molecules carried attached unique molecular identifiers. MiXCR, run by TCRdb on the 5' RACE reads, gives a single entry per CDR3 protein. The sample carries 40,000 to 55,000 distinct CDR3 sequences, approximately 13% recorded once. A word on this clonotype: Its target is not known.

CDR3 size: 13 residues. V lost 5 bases and J lost 2, with 9 bases in between. Germline CDR1 and CDR2: SGHTA and FQGNSA. The study's findings and limits: Comparison of clonotypes with VDJdb favored anti-spike CD8 responses while missing private and CD4 specificities.

The V and J genes are TRBV7-2 and TRBJ2-5; no firm D call. Sequencing was performed on whole blood. This sequence was found in an adult who was a healthcare worker with PCR-confirmed SARS-CoV-2 infection or an uninfected control (not recorded which). The CDR3 sequence: CASSPTLQETQYF. CDR3 sequence (DNA): TGTGCCAGCAGCCCGACTCTGCAAGAGACCCAGTACTTC.